The 20 T cell receptor beta chains below come from one sample, sequenced in a study of T-cell reconstitution after alpha-beta-depleted transplantation in children listed by TCRdb under 2016. The method behind the library was PCR. Sequencing used an Illumina HiSeq 2500. TCR library preparation used molecular barcoding, with unique molecular identifiers applied to normalize quantification of the TCRbeta repertoire. TCRdb reran the public reads through fastp at Q25 and MiXCR, keeping productive beta chains. For every CDR3 protein sequence, its rows merge into one entry that carries the most common genes and DNA. This sample has roughly 340,000 distinct CDR3 sequences in its table, and around 15% of those were observed once. Approximately 44% of the sample rests with the top ten. The treatment or condition label corresponds to: allogeneic hematopoietic cell transplantation with graft depleted of TCRalphabeta T cells and CD19 B cells.

Sequenced here: PBMCs, mostly from graft donor cells, sampled 360 days after TCRalphabeta/CD19-depleted stem cell transplant. The source is a male patient aged 2 to 10 who had a stem cell transplant for acute lymphoblastic leukemia, so the T cells may come from the graft donor.

V is TRBV7-6 and J is TRBJ2-3; weak D call: TRBD2 (5 bases). Trimming took off 2 bases at V and 2 bases at J, with 17 bases between the two ends. This CDR3 is built from 17 residues. CDR1 is SGHVS and CDR2 is FNYEAQ in the germline V gene. The chain's CDR3 is CASSLFPSAGPTDTQYF. As DNA, the CDR3 is TGTGCCAGCAGCTTATTTCCCTCGGCGGGCCCCACAGATACGCAGTATTTT.

The chain uses TRBV7-9 and TRBJ2-5, with D hard to call. Germline V gene sequence: CDR1 SEHNR, CDR2 FQNEAQ (reference sequence). The CDR3 has 10 residues. CDR3 sequence reads: CAIYQETQYF. In DNA, the CDR3 is TGTGCTATCTACCAAGAGACCCAGTACTTC.

Only a few counts were recorded for this clonotype. This sequence joins TRBV3-1 and TRBJ2-7; 12 nucleotides line up with TRBD2. CDR1 is LGHDT, CDR2 YNNKEL, per germline (reference sequence). CDR3 size: 20 residues. The trim removed 2 bases at V and 1 base at J, leaving 15 bases unmatched. CDR3 residues: CASSQTAGSRLAGESYEQYF. The CDR3 DNA reads TGTGCCAGCAGCCAAACCGCTGGCTCACGACTAGCGGGAGAGTCCTACGAGCAGTACTTC.

Many counts were recorded for this clonotype. The chain carries TRBV7-9 and TRBJ2-1, with 10 bases matching TRBD1. J lost 6 bases, V lost 5 bases, and 7 bases had no gene match. CDR3 length: 15 residues. CDR1 SEHNR and CDR2 FQNEAQ come from the germline V gene (reference sequence). CDR3 amino acids: CASSPGQGKVNEQFF. CDR3 in DNA: TGTGCCAGCAGCCCGGGACAGGGGAAGGTCAATGAGCAGTTCTTC.

This clonotype was seen at least ten times. CDR3 loop: CAISEPTGVENTEAFF. In nucleotides, the CDR3 is TGTGCCATCAGTGAGCCTACAGGGGTGGAGAACACTGAAGCTTTCTTT. The V call is TRBV10-3, the J call TRBJ1-1, with 7 bases fitting TRBD1. Trimming at V came to 2 bases and at J to 1 base, leaving 7 bases not matched to a gene. The CDR3 is 16 amino acids. Germline CDR1 reads ENHRY; CDR2 reads SYGVKD.

The DNA for the CDR3 is TGCGCCAGCAGACCAGGGGGGGTTAATGAAAAACTGTTTTTT. Protein product: CASRPGGVNEKLFF. The chain links TRBV5-1 to TRBJ1-4, with 7 bases that match TRBD1. Germline lookup yields CDR1 SGHRS and CDR2 YFSETQ. V trimming: 5 bases; J trimming: 4 bases; junction bases outside the gene matches: 5. The CDR3 spans 14 residues.

DNA of the CDR3: TGCGCCAGCAGCGAGCGAGGAGACGGGACAGGGTGCCATAATGAGCAGTTCTTC. It codes for CASSERGDGTGCHNEQFF. The chain recombines TRBV5-1 with TRBJ2-1; TRBD1 agrees at 9 bases. The CDR3 runs 18 residues. The germline V gene has CDR1 SGHRS and CDR2 YFSETQ. The ends lost 4 bases at V and 7 bases at J; junction bases unmatched: 18.

The chain joins TRBV11-2 to TRBJ2-1, with no clear D. This CDR3 spans 13 amino acids. The germline V gene has CDR1 SGHAT and CDR2 FQNNGV. V was trimmed by 0 bases and J by 8 bases, leaving 8 bases between them. The CDR3 nucleotides are TGTGCCAGCAGCTTAGATCAACTCTATGAGCAGTTCTTC. This encodes CASSLDQLYEQFF.

This clonotype was seen a handful of times. The chain employs TRBV20-1 and TRBJ2-1; 12 bases line up with TRBD2. The CDR3 totals 14 residues. CDR1 and CDR2 (germline): DFQATT, SNEGSKA (reference sequence). J was trimmed by 6 bases and V by 4 bases; bases with no gene match: 4. CDR3 region: CSAIRTSGTNEQFF. CDR3 nucleotide sequence: TGCAGTGCTATTCGGACTAGCGGGACCAATGAGCAGTTCTTC.

This clonotype was seen only a few times. The chain uses TRBV28 and TRBJ2-3; the D is unclear. The CDR3 totals 13 residues. V was clipped by 2 bases and J by 2 bases, with 5 bases between them. The germline gives CDR1 MDHEN, CDR2 SYDVKM. The CDR3: CASSLRPTDTQYF. The CDR3 DNA sequence: TGTGCCAGCAGTTTAAGACCCACAGATACGCAGTATTTT.

The CDR3 DNA reads as TGCAGCGTTGCACCGAATACAGGGCTTTCAAACATTCAGTACTTC. Amino acids: CSVAPNTGLSNIQYF. The chain carries TRBV29-1 and TRBJ2-4; D might be TRBD1 (6 bases). V shed 4 bases and J shed 6 bases, with 19 bases lying between them. The length of the CDR3 is 15 residues. Looked up from germline, CDR1 is SQVTM and CDR2 is ANQGSEA.

This clonotype was recorded a few times. At one of its ends the junction is not consistent with the germline gene, which may arise from a read error. The genes are TRBV12-3 or TRBV12-4 and TRBJ2-5; the D gene is possibly TRBD1 (5 bases). The CDR3 sequence is 14 residues long. CDR3 protein: CASSLGAQGETQYF. CDR3 DNA: TGTGCCAGCAGCTTAGGGGCCCAGGGAGAGACCCAGTACTTC.

The gene calls are TRBV7-8 and TRBJ2-1; a weak D match, TRBD1 (5 bases). Per germline, CDR1 SGHVS and CDR2 FQNEAQ. The V and J ends lost 2 bases and 15 bases respectively, with 32 bases between them. The CDR3 has 18 residues. The CDR3 is CASSLWGPLVDRDEWSFF. The DNA of the CDR3 is TGTGCCAGCAGCTTATGGGGCCCCCTAGTGGACCGAGACGAGTGGTCGTTCTTC.

To note about this clonotype: The junction departs from germline at one end; a sequencing error may be responsible. This chain uses TRBV15 with TRBJ2-2; 14 nucleotides align to TRBD2. Per the germline V gene, CDR1 is LNHNV and CDR2 is YYDKDF (reference sequence). The CDR3 runs to 17 residues. CDR3 in amino acids: CATCRGLAGGWTGELFF. The CDR3 DNA is TGTGCCACCTGCAGAGGACTAGCGGGAGGATGGACCGGGGAGCTGTTTTTT.

The genes are TRBV27 and TRBJ2-7; 8 bases align to TRBD2. Germline values: CDR1 MNHEY, CDR2 SMNVEV (reference sequence). The CDR3 has 14 amino acids. Trimming took 5 bases from V and 2 from J; bases not matched to a gene: 5. The CDR3 loop is CASSAGGHPYEQYF. CDR3 sequence (DNA): TGTGCCAGCAGTGCGGGAGGTCATCCCTACGAGCAGTACTTC.

J is TRBJ2-5 and V is TRBV5-6; TRBD1 or TRBD2 may be the D gene (5 bases each). The V end was cut by 2 bases, the J end by 5 bases, with 19 bases between. The CDR3 sequence is 16 residues long. CDR1 and CDR2 from the germline V gene are SGHDT and YYEEEE. The CDR3 loop is CASSFSPGWGKETQYF. In DNA form, the CDR3 reads TGTGCCAGCAGCTTTTCCCCGGGATGGGGCAAGGAGACCCAGTACTTC.

This clonotype was recorded many times. V and J are TRBV4-1 and TRBJ2-5; D may be TRBD1 (5 bases). The germline V and J ends were trimmed by 5 bases and 5 bases, with 18 bases remaining between them. This CDR3 has 15 amino acids. Germline lookup yields CDR1 MGHRA and CDR2 YSYEKL. CDR3 nucleotide sequence: TGCGCCAGCAGCGAGGTCGGGCAGGGTGGCGAGACCCAGTACTTC. Translated: CASSEVGQGGETQYF.

V gene TRBV7-9 combines with J gene TRBJ1-4; the match to TRBD1 covers 10 bases. This CDR3 contains 13 residues. Looked up from germline, CDR1 is SEHNR and CDR2 is FQNEAQ (reference sequence). J was trimmed by 12 bases and V by 1 base; bases with no gene match: 2. The CDR3 nucleotides read TGTGCCAGCAGCTTAGGTGGACAGGGGGAACTGTTTTTT. This codes for CASSLGGQGELFF.

V usage is TRBV5-1 and J usage is TRBJ1-1, with 9 positions matching TRBD1. Trimming took 3 bases from V and 0 from J; bases not matched to a gene: 6. This CDR3 comprises 16 residues. Germline V gene lookup returns CDR1 SGHRS and CDR2 YFSETQ. The CDR3 spells CASSSGQGYMNTEAFF. Here the CDR3 DNA reads TGCGCCAGCAGCTCGGGACAGGGATACATGAACACTGAAGCTTTCTTT.

A few counts support this clonotype. The chain recombines TRBV4-1 with TRBJ2-5, with D unresolved. Germline V gene lookup returns CDR1 MGHRA and CDR2 YSYEKL. The CDR3 consists of 16 residues. Trimming removed 1 base from V and 2 bases from J, with 14 bases in between. The CDR3 bases are TGCGCCAGCAGCCAAGCAACCGGACGGCAACAAGAGACCCAGTACTTC. Amino acid sequence: CASSQATGRQQETQYF.